This is a list of T cell receptor beta chains from one sample in a study of Graves' ophthalmopathy and Graves' hyperthyroidism. From the multiplex PCR reads, TCRdb called clonotypes with MiXCR, one entry per CDR3 protein. The sample records a few hundred thousand distinct CDR3 sequences, roughly 20% being singletons. The specimen sequenced was peripheral blood. These receptors were obtained from a woman aged 18-29 years with stable Graves' hyperthyroidism. Each CDR3 is given with its conserved first and last residue. The D gene is left open where the match is weak. Size values are once, few and many counts, or a class for expanded clones, and some rows have none.

clone_size,j_call,d_call,v_call,cdr3_nt,cdr3_aa
many,TRBJ2-2,TRBD2,TRBV11-2,TGTGCCAGCAGATACACCGGGGGGACCGGGGAGCTGTTTTTT,CASRYTGGTGELFF
many,TRBJ2-2,.,TRBV20-1,TGCAGTGCTACCGCCTGGGGGGACGGGGAGCTGTTTTTT,CSATAWGDGELFF
.,TRBJ1-1,.,TRBV20-1,TGCAGTGCTAGAGATTACCGACGGACTAACACTGAAGCTTTCTTT,CSARDYRRTNTEAFF
.,TRBJ1-5,.,TRBV28,TGTGCCAGCAGTTTCCTCTCTCGGAGCAATCAGCCCCAGCATTTT,CASSFLSRSNQPQHF
many,TRBJ2-2,TRBD2,TRBV5-1,TGCGCCAGCAGCACGGGACCAGCGGGAACCGGGGAGCTGTTTTTT,CASSTGPAGTGELFF
many,TRBJ1-1,TRBD1,TRBV20-1,TGCAGTGCTAGATTACCGGACAGGGGGCTTGAAGCTTTCTTT,CSARLPDRGLEAFF
few,TRBJ1-6,TRBD1,TRBV20-1,TGCAGTGCTAGAGGGGGGCAGGGGGCCTATAATTCACCCCTCCACTTT,CSARGGQGAYNSPLHF
many,TRBJ2-5,.,TRBV12-3/TRBV12-4,TGTGCCAGCAGTTTAAGGTCGGTTAGCCAAGAGACCCAGTACTTC,CASSLRSVSQETQYF
few,TRBJ2-7,.,TRBV11-1,TGTGCCAGCAGCTCCTACAGGGTGAACCAATTGCGTGAGCAGTACTTC,CASSSYRVNQLREQYF
.,TRBJ1-4,.,TRBV6-5,TGTGCCAGCAGTTACTCGTCGCCGTTTGGTGAAAAACTGTTTTTT,CASSYSSPFGEKLFF
few,TRBJ2-5,TRBD2,TRBV28,TGTGCCAGCCGTACGGGGCTAGCGGGGGCCCCCCAAGAGACCCAGTACTTC,CASRTGLAGAPQETQYF
many,TRBJ2-7,.,TRBV29-1,TGCAGCGTTCGCGTCAGCGGCTCCTACGAGCAGTACTTC,CSVRVSGSYEQYF
many,TRBJ2-7,TRBD2,TRBV5-1,TGCGCCAGCAGCTTTGCGGGAGACGAGCAGTACTTC,CASSFAGDEQYF
many,TRBJ1-1,.,TRBV27,TGTGCCACCCTTGGCCGAACTGAAGCTTTCTTT,CATLGRTEAFF
many,TRBJ1-5,.,TRBV12-3/TRBV12-4,TGTGCCAGCAGTGCGACGATCAGGGTGGGCCAGCCCCAGCATTTT,CASSATIRVGQPQHF
many,TRBJ2-4,TRBD1,TRBV28,TGTGCCAGCAGTTTGGGGACAGACCTAGCCAAAAACATTCAGTACTTC,CASSLGTDLAKNIQYF
.,TRBJ1-2,.,TRBV6-1,TGTGCCAGCACCGAGCCCGGGACGGACTATGGCTACACCTTC,CASTEPGTDYGYTF
many,TRBJ1-3,.,TRBV2,TGTGCCAGCAGTTCCCGCCCGACAGCGTCTAAGGGCCCTGGAAACACCATATATTTT,CASSSRPTASKGPGNTIYF
many,TRBJ1-5,.,TRBV7-2,TGTGCCAGCAGCTTAGTTTCAGGAAGCAATCAGCCCCAGCATTTT,CASSLVSGSNQPQHF
.,TRBJ1-6,.,TRBV30,TGTGCCTGGAGGCTGAGGAATTCACCCCTCCACTTT,CAWRLRNSPLHF
many,TRBJ2-5,TRBD2,TRBV7-3,TGTGCCAGCAGCCGGGGACTAACGCAAAAAGAGACCCAGTACTTC,CASSRGLTQKETQYF
many,TRBJ1-2,.,TRBV10-3,TGTGCCATCAGTGGGTTCAGGGAGGCCTATGGCTACACCTTC,CAISGFREAYGYTF
many,TRBJ2-7,TRBD1,TRBV5-1,TGCGCCAGCAGCTGGGACAGTTCGGGTGCCTACGAGCAGTACTTC,CASSWDSSGAYEQYF
many,TRBJ1-2,.,TRBV7-8,TGTGCCAGCAGCTTAGGATCCAACCATGGCTACACCTTC,CASSLGSNHGYTF
many,TRBJ1-2,.,TRBV28,TGTGCCAGCAGTTCTAGACAGGCCTACTACACCTTC,CASSSRQAYYTF
.,TRBJ2-5,.,TRBV11-2,TGTGCCAGCAGCCTCCTCGGGGTGGCCAGGGAGGAGACCCAGTACTTC,CASSLLGVAREETQYF
.,TRBJ2-7,TRBD1,TRBV6-1,TGTGCCAGCAAACCGGTCACAGGGGTCTACGAGCAGTACTTC,CASKPVTGVYEQYF
many,TRBJ1-5,.,TRBV20-1,TGCAGTGCTCGTTCAGGTAATCAGCCCCAGCATTTT,CSARSGNQPQHF
many,TRBJ2-2,TRBD2,TRBV19,TGTGCCAGCGGGAGGAGCCTAACCGGGGAGCTGTTTTTT,CASGRSLTGELFF
many,TRBJ1-1,TRBD1,TRBV20-1,TGCAGTGCTAGAGGCTGGACAGGGTCAGTCACTGAAGCTTTCTTT,CSARGWTGSVTEAFF
.,TRBJ2-7,.,TRBV20-1,TGCAGTGCTAGAGATGAAGGGCACGAGCAGTACTTC,CSARDEGHEQYF
many,TRBJ1-2,.,TRBV15,TGTGCCACCAGTCCGATCAGGGGCGCAGGATATGGCTACACCTTC,CATSPIRGAGYGYTF
many,TRBJ1-1,TRBD1,TRBV10-3,TGTGCCATCAGTGATGGGACAGGGGCGAACACTGAAGCTTTCTTT,CAISDGTGANTEAFF
.,TRBJ1-1,.,TRBV18,TGTGCCAGCTCACCCTCGCCTCGTACTGAAGCTTTCTTT,CASSPSPRTEAFF
.,TRBJ2-7,.,TRBV3-1,TGTGCCAGCAGCCAAGGGGACGCCGCCTACGAGCAGTACTTC,CASSQGDAAYEQYF
many,TRBJ2-7,.,TRBV28,TGTGCCAGCAGTTTATTAGCGTGGTACGAGCAGTACTTC,CASSLLAWYEQYF
many,TRBJ1-1,.,TRBV20-1,TGCAGTGCTAGAGAGCAGGGCCTTATGAACACTGAAGCTTTCTTT,CSAREQGLMNTEAFF
many,TRBJ1-6,TRBD1,TRBV27,TGTGCCAGCAGTTTGGGGACAGGGGTTTGGGCCCTCCACTTT,CASSLGTGVWALHF
few,TRBJ2-5,TRBD2,TRBV6-5,TGTGCCAGCAGTTACTCGGGAGGGGCTAGCGGACAAGAGACCCAGTACTTC,CASSYSGGASGQETQYF
many,TRBJ1-2,.,TRBV6-1,TGTGCCAGCAGTGGAAAGACAGAGGGAGGGTATGGCTACACCTTC,CASSGKTEGGYGYTF
many,TRBJ2-7,.,TRBV12-3/TRBV12-4,TGTGCCAGCAGTGAGGGACGGATCTCCTACGAGCAGTACTTC,CASSEGRISYEQYF
many,TRBJ2-7,TRBD1,TRBV19,TGTGCCAGTAGTGGGTCCGGGACAGGGGGACTCTACGAGCAGTACTTC,CASSGSGTGGLYEQYF
many,TRBJ2-5,.,TRBV27,TGTGCCAGCAGTTTGAGGGGAGAGACCCAGTACTTC,CASSLRGETQYF
many,TRBJ2-7,TRBD2,TRBV7-2,TGTGCCAGCAGCCTGTCCGGGACTAGCACGTACGAGCAGTACTTC,CASSLSGTSTYEQYF
many,TRBJ1-6,.,TRBV27,TGTGCCAGCAGTCCTCTTGGCTCCTATAATTCACCCCTCCACTTT,CASSPLGSYNSPLHF
many,TRBJ2-7,TRBD2,TRBV27,TGTGCCAGCAGTTCCCCGACTAGCGGCTACGAGCAGTACTTC,CASSSPTSGYEQYF
.,TRBJ2-7,.,TRBV7-2,TGTGCCAGCAGCTTAGCGGACGGATCCTACGAGCAGTACTTC,CASSLADGSYEQYF
.,TRBJ1-3,TRBD1,TRBV12-3/TRBV12-4,TGTGCCAGCAGTCCTGGGGACAGATCTGGAAACACCATATATTTT,CASSPGDRSGNTIYF
many,TRBJ1-1,TRBD1,TRBV20-1,TGCAGTGCCATGTGGGGGTTAGGGACAGGGGAAGGAAACACTGAAGCTTTCTTT,CSAMWGLGTGEGNTEAFF
few,TRBJ2-1,.,TRBV11-3,TGTGCCAGCAGCTTAGATGGGGGGCAGAGTGATGAGCAGTTCTTC,CASSLDGGQSDEQFF